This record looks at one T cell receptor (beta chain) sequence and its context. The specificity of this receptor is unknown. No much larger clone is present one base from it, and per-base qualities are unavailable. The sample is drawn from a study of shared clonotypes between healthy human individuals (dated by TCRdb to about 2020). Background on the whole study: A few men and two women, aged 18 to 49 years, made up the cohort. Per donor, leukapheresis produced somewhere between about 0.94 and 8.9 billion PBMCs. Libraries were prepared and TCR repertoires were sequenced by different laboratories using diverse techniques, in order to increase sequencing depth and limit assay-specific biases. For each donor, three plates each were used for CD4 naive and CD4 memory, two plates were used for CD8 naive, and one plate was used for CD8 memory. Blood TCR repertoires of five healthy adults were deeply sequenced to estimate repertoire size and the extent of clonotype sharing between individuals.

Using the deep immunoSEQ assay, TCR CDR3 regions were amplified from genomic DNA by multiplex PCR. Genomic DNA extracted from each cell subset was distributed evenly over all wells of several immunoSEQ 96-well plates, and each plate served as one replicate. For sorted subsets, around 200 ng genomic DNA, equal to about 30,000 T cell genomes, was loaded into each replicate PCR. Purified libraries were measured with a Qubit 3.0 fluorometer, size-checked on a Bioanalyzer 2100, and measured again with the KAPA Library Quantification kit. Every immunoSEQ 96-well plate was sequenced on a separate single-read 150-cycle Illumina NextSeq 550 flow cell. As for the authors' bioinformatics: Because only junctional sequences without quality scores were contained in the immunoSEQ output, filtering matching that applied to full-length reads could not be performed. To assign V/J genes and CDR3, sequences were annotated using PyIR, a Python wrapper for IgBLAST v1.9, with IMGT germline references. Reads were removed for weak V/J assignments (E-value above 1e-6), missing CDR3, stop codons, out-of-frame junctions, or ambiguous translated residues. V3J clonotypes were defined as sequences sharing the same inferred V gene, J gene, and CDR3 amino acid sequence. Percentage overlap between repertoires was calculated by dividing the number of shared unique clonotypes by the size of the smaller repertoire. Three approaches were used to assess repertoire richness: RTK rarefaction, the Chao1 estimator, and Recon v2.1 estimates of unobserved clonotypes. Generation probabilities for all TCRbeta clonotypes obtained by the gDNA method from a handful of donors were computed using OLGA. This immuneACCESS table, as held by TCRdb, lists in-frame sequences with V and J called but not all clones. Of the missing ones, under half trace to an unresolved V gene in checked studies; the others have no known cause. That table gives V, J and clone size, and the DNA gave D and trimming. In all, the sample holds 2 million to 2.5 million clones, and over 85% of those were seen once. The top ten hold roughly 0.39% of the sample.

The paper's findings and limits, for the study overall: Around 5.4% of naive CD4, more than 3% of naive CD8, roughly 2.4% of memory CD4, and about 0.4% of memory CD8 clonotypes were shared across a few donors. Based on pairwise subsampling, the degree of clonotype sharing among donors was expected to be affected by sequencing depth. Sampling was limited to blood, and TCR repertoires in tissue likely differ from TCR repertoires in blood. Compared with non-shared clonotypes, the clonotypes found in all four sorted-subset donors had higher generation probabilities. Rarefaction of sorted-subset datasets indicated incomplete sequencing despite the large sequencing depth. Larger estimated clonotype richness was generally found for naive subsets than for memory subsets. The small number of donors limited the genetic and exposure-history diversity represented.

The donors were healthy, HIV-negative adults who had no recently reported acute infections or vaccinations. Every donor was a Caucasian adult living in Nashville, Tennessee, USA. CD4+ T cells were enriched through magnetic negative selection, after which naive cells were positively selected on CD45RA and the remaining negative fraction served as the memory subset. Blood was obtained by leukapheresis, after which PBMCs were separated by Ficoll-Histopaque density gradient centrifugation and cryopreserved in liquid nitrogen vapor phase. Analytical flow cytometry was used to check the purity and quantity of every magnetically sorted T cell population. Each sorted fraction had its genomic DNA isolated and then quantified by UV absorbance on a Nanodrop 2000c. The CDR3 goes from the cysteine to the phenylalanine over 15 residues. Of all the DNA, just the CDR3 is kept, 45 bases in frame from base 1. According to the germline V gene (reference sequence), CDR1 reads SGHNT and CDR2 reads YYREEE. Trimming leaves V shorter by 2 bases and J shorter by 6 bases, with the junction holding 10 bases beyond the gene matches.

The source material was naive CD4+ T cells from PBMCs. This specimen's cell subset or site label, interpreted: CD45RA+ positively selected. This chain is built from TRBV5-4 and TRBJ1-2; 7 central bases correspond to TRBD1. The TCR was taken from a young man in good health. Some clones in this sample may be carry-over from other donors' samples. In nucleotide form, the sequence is TGTGCCAGCAGCTTAGAACCCCAGGGGGGAGATGGCTACACCTTC. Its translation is CASSLEPQGGDGYTF.